This T cell receptor beta chain was profiled in a study of OX40 agonist ivuxolimab in advanced cancers. The overall study: Patients achieving partial responses numbered three: one hepatocellular carcinoma case and two cutaneous melanoma cases. Study results and caveats: The investigators did not determine what antigen specificity the expanded peripheral T cells had. At 0.1 to 3.0 mg/kg, clonal expansion of CD4+ and CD8+ blood T cells had occurred by week 6.

Blood specimens came from baseline, cycle 4 day 1, and cycle 7 day 1. CDR3 size: 16 residues. Per germline, CDR1 SGHNT and CDR2 YYREEE (reference sequence). Trimming removed 0 bases at V and 2 bases at J, with 14 bases between. Clones were sequenced by immunoSEQ multiplex PCR, and TCRdb holds only the in-frame ones, with some missing. This sample has about 48,000 clones, with around 80% found just once. Comment on this clone: Its antigen remains unknown.

The input for sequencing was CD4+ or CD8+ T cells sorted from blood, taken in a trial of the OX40 agonist ivuxolimab. The rearrangement uses TRBV5-4 and TRBJ1-2; TRBD1 might be the D (5 bases). This receptor was taken from an adult with an advanced solid tumor such as melanoma, head and neck, liver or kidney cancer. DNA for the CDR3: TGTGCCAGCAGCTTGGGGGGTGAGAGGGGCAACTATGGCTACACCTTC. Encoded protein: CASSLGGERGNYGYTF. Full variable domain (remainder filled in from reference TRBV5-4 and TRBJ1-2): ETGVTQSPTHLIKTRGQQVTLRCSSQSGHNTVSWYQQALGQGPQFIFQYYREEENGRGNFPPRFSGLQFPNYSSELNVNALELDDSALYLCASSLGGERGNYGYTFGSGTRLTVV.